This T cell receptor (beta chain) was found in a study of cytomegalovirus exposure and HLA in healthy donors. Across the whole study: An earlier analysis found some 100 million unique TCR beta sequences from around 180 million T cells. Overall study results and limits: Later genetic work tied a missense DCLRE1C variant to beta-chain V and J trimming.

This clone was picked up one time. Its antigen remains unidentified. PCR employed 60 Vbeta and 13 Jbeta primers. As processed by the authors: A follow-up analysis tallied 70 million to 80 million unique TCR beta chains, about 11 million shared. Clones were read by immunoSEQ multiplex PCR, and TCRdb kept only the in-frame ones, dropping some. V, J and clone size are taken as reported in that table, and D and trimming were inferred from the DNA itself. The sample yields roughly 200,000 clones, just over 75% seen once. There were likely unrecorded immune exposures, though donors were nominally healthy when sampled. Sequences were obtained from PBMCs. The origin of this receptor is a man aged 25-45 years in good health and CMV-seronegative.

The chain's CDR3 is CASSTESIAGHYEQYF. The CDR3 coding sequence is TGTGCCAGCAGTACCGAGTCCATAGCGGGGCACTACGAGCAGTACTTC. J is TRBJ2-7 and V is TRBV27; 8 bases fit TRBD2. J was trimmed by 3 bases and V by 5 bases; bases with no gene match: 12. Germline V gene data show CDR1 as MNHEY and CDR2 as SMNVEV (reference sequence). This CDR3 region has 16 residues.